This TCR beta chain was recovered during a study of blood T cell repertoires in COVID-19 (TCRdb year 2020). Looking at the study overall: Samples covering the acute and convalescent phases of COVID-19 were provided by collaborators in the United States, Italy and Spain. A freely available public database, intended as a resource for researchers studying the immune response to SARS-CoV-2, is where the repertoires were released. Samples came from the ongoing ImmuneRACE study (first 160 participants) plus 1,254 subjects from 6 global collaborators. The sample metadata nearly always contained a de-identified subject ID, COVID-19 status, age in years and sex. The material from the prospective study consisted of cDNA or gDNA derived from T cells, B-cell-depleted T cells, or PBMCs. Deeply sampled blood TCRbeta repertoires from subjects exposed to, actively infected with, or recovered from COVID-19 were included in the dataset. Where available, HLA class I and class II types were obtained from metadata supplied by the sample provider rather than from assay-based typing.

Another Seattle source contributed samples from volunteer blood donors who had recovered from COVID-19. Each collaborating institution followed its own protocols to collect whole blood in K2EDTA tubes. For TCRbeta analysis, collaborator samples were shipped as frozen whole blood, as isolated PBMCs, or as DNA extracted from either sample type. TCRbeta CDR3 regions were amplified from genomic DNA using the immunoSEQ Assay, a bias-controlled multiplex PCR. Per the source publication's procedure: The number of nucleated cells in each sample was estimated from the amplification of reference gene primers within the assay. To quantify the absolute abundance of each unique TCRbeta CDR3 rearrangement, sequence reads were collapsed and filtered. For each sample, productive Simpson clonality was calculated as the square root of Simpson's diversity index across productive rearrangements. In TCRdb, the immuneACCESS table is reduced to in-frame sequences with V and J assigned. These tables do not hold every clone; where another copy was compared, an unresolved V gene accounts for under half, and the others remain unexplained. V and J calls and clone size follow that table, whereas D and trimming were derived from the DNA. The sample profile shows a few hundred thousand clones; less than 90% of them were found once. The ten largest clones take up over 4% of the sample.

General study outcomes and caveats: The quantity of clinical and demographic metadata differed by source and by participant and was supplied without curation.

As to this clone: What this receptor recognizes is not known. Per-base qualities were not stored, and no clone one base away is much larger.

From its cysteine to its phenylalanine, the CDR3 spans 14 amino acids. CDR3 DNA is the only sequence kept; it has 42 bases, read in frame from the first base. V and J are truncated by 5 bases and 1 base respectively, leaving an intervening sequence of 11 bases. Looking up the germline V gene (reference sequence) yields CDR1 LNHDA and CDR2 SQIVND. This TCR was recovered from a man in his sixties who had recovered from COVID-19. The rearrangement combines TRBV19 with TRBJ1-2; the D gene lacks a confident call. The sample consisted of peripheral blood. The sequenced DNA: TGTGCCAGTAGTTACAAGTCTTATAACTATGGCTACACCTTC. Its protein reads: CASSYKSYNYGYTF.